The T cell receptor (beta chain) under discussion was sequenced for a study of low-dose radiotherapy and immunotherapy resistance in tumors (dated by TCRdb to between 2021 and 2023). For the study in its entirety: In Cohort 1, 0.5 Gy per fraction was delivered every 2 weeks, and a total PTV dose of 6.5 Gy was prescribed. Cohort 2 received 1 Gy per fraction every two weeks, with a total of 13 Gy over 26 weeks. Nivolumab and ipilimumab were both given intravenously, with nivolumab at a 240 mg flat dose every two weeks and ipilimumab at 1 mg/kg every six weeks. Intravenous cyclophosphamide at 200 mg/m2 was administered every two weeks, one day ahead of each radiation and immunotherapy administration. Starting on cycle 1 day 1, patients took 300 mg of aspirin by mouth once daily for four cycles. Trial participants were not randomized into treatment groups. The translational analysis covered eight patients: three from the first dose cohort and the first five from the second dose cohort.

Instrument on record: Illumina HiSeq 2500. First-strand cDNA was synthesized with Superscript III and a set of TRAV- and TRBV-specific primers, covering both TCRalpha and TCRbeta chains. TCRs were amplified with Phusion for roughly 20 PCR cycles, with a constant-region primer paired with the adapter attached to the V primers. The MessageAmp II aRNA Amplification Kit was used to amplify the isolated mRNA, with in vitro transcription run for roughly 15 hours at 37 degrees C. The Dynabeads mRNA DIRECT Purification Kit was used to isolate the mRNA for TCR sequencing. Indexed Illumina adapters were added in a second approximately 27-cycle Phusion PCR, and the resulting products were purified with AMPure XP beads. Processing in the source paper ran as follows. Custom Perl scripts were used to pool TCR sequences that encoded the same protein, to remove out-of-frame sequences, and to calculate the abundance of each clonotype. The analysis excluded TCR sequences that were supported by just one read. Among the metrics used to describe the repertoires were Shannon entropy, Gini index, clonality, richness, and the frequency of TCRs shared between repertoires. TCRdb trimmed public reads at Q25 via fastp, called clones via MiXCR and kept in-frame beta chains. Identical CDR3 protein sequences are pooled into one entry, listed with their most common genes and DNA. None of the V and J calls come from the authors' own analysis; TCRdb made them. Recorded for this sample are about 80,000 distinct CDR3 sequences; around 17% of them occurred a single time. The ten top clones hold about 1.3% of the sample.

With regard to this clonotype: No antigen is known for it. No base quality values were provided; no much bigger clone lies one nucleotide off.

Ends trimmed: V by 4 bases, J by 4 bases; bases unmatched to a gene: 14. The CDR3 holds 17 amino acids from the cysteine to the phenylalanine. Only CDR3 DNA remains: 51 bases, in frame from the first base. From a lookup of the germline V gene (reference sequence), CDR1 and CDR2 are LGHDT and YNNKEL. The time point label here, explained by the study, means: after trial treatment. This specimen's treatment or condition label, per the study, means: LDRT plus nivolumab, ipilimumab, low-dose cyclophosphamide and aspirin (RACIN trial). The donors took part in RACIN, a single-arm, phase I, dose-escalation trial that combined nivolumab, ipilimumab, aspirin, low-dose cyclophosphamide and low-dose radiotherapy. Patients with advanced, TIL-negative solid tumors were considered eligible.

This sequence originates from a male donor with prostate cancer. The source material was PBMCs, sampled after low-dose radiotherapy plus immunotherapy. The sequence links TRBV3-1 to TRBJ1-2; the junction holds 8 bases that match TRBD1. The nucleotide sequence reads TGTGCCAGCAGCCCTCGGGATAGGACAGGGCGTATCTATGGCTACACCTTC. Its translation is CASSPRDRTGRIYGYTF.